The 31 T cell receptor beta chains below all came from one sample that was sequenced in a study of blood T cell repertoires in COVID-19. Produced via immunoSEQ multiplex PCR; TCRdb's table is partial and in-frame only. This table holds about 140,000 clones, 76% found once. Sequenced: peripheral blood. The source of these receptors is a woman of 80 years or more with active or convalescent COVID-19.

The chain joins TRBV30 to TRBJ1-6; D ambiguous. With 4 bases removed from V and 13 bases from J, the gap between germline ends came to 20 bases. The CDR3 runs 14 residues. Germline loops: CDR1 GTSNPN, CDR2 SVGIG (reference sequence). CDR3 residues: CAWIKSTSGEPLHF. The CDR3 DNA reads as TGTGCCTGGATAAAGAGCACCAGCGGGGAGCCCCTCCACTTT.

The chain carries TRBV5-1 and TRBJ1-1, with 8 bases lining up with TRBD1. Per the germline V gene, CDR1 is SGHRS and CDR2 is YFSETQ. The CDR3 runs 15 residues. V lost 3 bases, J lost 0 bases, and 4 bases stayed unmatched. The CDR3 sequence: CASSYATGVNTEAFF. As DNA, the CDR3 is TGCGCCAGCAGCTACGCGACAGGGGTGAACACTGAAGCTTTCTTT.

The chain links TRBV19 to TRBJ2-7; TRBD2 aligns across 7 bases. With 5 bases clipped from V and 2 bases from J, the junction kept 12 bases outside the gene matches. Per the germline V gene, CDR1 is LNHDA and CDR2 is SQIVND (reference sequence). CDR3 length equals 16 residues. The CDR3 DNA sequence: TGTGCCAGTAGTCCCAGTACTAGCGTCGGCGCCTACGAGCAGTACTTC. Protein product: CASSPSTSVGAYEQYF.

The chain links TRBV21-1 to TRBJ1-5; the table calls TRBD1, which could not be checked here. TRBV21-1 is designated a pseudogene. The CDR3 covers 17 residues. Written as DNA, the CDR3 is TGTGCCAGCAGCAAAGACCTGGACAGTTATAGCAATCAGCCCCAGCATTTT. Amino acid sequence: CASSKDLDSYSNQPQHF.

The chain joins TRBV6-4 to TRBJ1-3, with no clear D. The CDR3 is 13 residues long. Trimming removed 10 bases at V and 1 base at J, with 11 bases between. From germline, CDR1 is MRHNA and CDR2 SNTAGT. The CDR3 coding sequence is TGTGCCACTTGGCGGGGTTCTGGAAACACCATATATTTT. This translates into CATWRGSGNTIYF.

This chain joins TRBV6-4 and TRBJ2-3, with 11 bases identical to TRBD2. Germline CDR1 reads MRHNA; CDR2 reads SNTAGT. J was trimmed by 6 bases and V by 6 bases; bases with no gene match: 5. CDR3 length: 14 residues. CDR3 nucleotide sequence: TGTGCCAGCAGGAGAACTAGCGGGGGCGATACGCAGTATTTT. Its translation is CASRRTSGGDTQYF.

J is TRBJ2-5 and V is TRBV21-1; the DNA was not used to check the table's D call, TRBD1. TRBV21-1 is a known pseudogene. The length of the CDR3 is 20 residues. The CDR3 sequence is CASGVDSKGRDRGRGETQYF. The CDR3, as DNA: TGTGCCAGCGGGGTGGACTCGAAAGGTAGGGACAGGGGGCGTGGGGAGACCCAGTACTTC.

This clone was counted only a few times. The DNA of the CDR3 is TGTGCCAGCAGCTTAACGTCCAGGGAGACCCAGTACTTC. Protein product: CASSLTSRETQYF. The chain joins TRBV7-9 to TRBJ2-5; D not certain. V gave up 2 bases and J gave up 5 bases, with 9 bases separating them. Germline V gene data show CDR1 as SEHNR and CDR2 as FQNEAQ (reference sequence). The CDR3 covers 13 residues.

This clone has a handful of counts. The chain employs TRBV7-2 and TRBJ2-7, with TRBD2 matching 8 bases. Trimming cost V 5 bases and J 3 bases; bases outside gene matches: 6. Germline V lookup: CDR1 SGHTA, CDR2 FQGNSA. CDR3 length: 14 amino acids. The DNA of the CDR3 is TGTGCCAGCAGCCGGGGGGGCTTGAGCTACGAGCAGTACTTC. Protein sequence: CASSRGGLSYEQYF.

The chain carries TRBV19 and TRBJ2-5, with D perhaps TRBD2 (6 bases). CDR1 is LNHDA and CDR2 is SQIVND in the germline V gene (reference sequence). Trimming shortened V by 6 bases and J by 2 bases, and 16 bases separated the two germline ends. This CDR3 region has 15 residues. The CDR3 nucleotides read TGTGCCAGTAGAACCGGGACTGGGCTACAAGAGACCCAGTACTTC. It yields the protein CASRTGTGLQETQYF.

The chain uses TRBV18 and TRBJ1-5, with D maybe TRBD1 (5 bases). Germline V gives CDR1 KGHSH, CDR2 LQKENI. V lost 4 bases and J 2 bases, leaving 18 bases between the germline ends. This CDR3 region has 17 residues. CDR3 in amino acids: CASSRLGGGSGNQPQHF. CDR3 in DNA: TGTGCCAGCTCACGGCTTGGGGGGGGAAGTGGCAATCAGCCCCAGCATTTT.

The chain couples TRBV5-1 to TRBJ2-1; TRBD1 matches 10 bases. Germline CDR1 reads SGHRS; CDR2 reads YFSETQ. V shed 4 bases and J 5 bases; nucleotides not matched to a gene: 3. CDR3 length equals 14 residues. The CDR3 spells CASSRGTGDNEQFF. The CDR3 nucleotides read TGCGCCAGCAGCAGAGGGACAGGGGACAATGAGCAGTTCTTC.

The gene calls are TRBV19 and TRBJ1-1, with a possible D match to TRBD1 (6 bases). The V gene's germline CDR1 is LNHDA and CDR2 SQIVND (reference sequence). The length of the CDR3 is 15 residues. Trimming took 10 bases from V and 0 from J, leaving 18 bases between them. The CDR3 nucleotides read TGTGCCACCAAGGGATCGGACAGCATGAACACTGAAGCTTTCTTT. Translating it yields CATKGSDSMNTEAFF.

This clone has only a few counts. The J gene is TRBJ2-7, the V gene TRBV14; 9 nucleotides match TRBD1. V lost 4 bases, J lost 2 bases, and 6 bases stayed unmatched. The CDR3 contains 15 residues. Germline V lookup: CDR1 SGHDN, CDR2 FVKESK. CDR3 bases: TGTGCCAGCAGCCGGCCGGGACAGGGCCCCTACGAGCAGTACTTC. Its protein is CASSRPGQGPYEQYF.

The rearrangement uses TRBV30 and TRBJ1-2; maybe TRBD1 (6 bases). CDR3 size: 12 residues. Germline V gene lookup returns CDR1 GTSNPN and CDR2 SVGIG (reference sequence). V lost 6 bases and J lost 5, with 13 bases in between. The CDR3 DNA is TGTGCCTGTACACAGGGAGAGTATGGCTACACCTTC. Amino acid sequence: CACTQGEYGYTF. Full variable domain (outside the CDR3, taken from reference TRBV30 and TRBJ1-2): SQTIHQWPATLVQPVGSPLSLECTVEGTSNPNLYWYRQAAGRGLQLLFYSVGIGQISSEVPQNLSASRPQDRQFILSSKKLLLSDSGFYLCACTQGEYGYTFGSGTRLTVV.

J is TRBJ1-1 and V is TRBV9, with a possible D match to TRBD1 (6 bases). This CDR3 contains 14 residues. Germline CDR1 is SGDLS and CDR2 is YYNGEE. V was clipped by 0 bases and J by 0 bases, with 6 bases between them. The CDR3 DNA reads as TGTGCCAGCAGCGTAGGGACAGTGAACACTGAAGCTTTCTTT. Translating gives CASSVGTVNTEAFF.

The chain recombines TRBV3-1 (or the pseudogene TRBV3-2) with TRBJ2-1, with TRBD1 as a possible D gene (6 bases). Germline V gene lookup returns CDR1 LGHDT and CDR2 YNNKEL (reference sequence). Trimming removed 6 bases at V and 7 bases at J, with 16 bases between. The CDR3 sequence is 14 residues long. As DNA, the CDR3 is TGTGCCAGCAGTCGAGGGGGTAGGTTGAATGAGCAGTTCTTC. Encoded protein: CASSRGGRLNEQFF.

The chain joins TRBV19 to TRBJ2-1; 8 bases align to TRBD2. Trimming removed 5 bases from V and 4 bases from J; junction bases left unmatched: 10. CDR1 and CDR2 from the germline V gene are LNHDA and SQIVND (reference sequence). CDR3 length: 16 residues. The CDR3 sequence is CASSPRVSGAYNEQFF. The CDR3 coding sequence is TGTGCCAGTAGTCCCCGTGTTAGCGGGGCGTACAATGAGCAGTTCTTC.

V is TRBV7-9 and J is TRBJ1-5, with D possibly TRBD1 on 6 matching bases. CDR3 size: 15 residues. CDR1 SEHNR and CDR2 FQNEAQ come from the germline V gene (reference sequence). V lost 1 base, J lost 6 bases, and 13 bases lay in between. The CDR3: CASSLGQGPTQPQHF. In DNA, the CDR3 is TGTGCCAGCAGCTTAGGTCAGGGGCCCACTCAGCCCCAGCATTTT.

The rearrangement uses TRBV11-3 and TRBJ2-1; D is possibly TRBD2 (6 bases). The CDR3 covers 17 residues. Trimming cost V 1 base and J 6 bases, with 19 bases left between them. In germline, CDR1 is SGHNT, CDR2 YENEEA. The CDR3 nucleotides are TGTGCCAGCAGCTTAGGTCCAGGGCGAGGAGGGGTCAATGAGCAGTTCTTC. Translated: CASSLGPGRGGVNEQFF.

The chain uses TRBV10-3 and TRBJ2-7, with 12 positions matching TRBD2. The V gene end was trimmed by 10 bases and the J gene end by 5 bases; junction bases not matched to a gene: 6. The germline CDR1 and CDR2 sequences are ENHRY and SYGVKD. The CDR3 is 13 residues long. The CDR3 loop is CASGLAGNDEQYF. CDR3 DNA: TGTGCCAGCGGACTAGCGGGGAACGACGAGCAGTACTTC.

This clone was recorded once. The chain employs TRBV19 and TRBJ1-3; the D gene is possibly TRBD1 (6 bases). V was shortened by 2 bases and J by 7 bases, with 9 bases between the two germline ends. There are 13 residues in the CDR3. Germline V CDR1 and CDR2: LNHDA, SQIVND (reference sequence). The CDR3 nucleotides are TGTGCCAGTAGTATATGGCAGGGGAACACCATATATTTT. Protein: CASSIWQGNTIYF. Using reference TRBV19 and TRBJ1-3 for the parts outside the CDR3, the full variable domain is DGGITQSPKYLFRKEGQNVTLSCEQNLNHDAMYWYRQDPGQGLRLIYYSQIVNDFQKGDIAEGYSVSREKKESFPLTVTSAQKNPTAFYLCASSIWQGNTIYFGEGSWLTVV.

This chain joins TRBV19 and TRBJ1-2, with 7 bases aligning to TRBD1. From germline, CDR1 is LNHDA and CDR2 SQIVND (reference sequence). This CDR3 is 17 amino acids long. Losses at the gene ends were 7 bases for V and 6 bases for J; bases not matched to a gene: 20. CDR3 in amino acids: CASKGQDPAGLSHGYTF. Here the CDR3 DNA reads TGTGCCAGTAAAGGACAGGACCCGGCGGGGTTAAGCCATGGCTACACCTTC.

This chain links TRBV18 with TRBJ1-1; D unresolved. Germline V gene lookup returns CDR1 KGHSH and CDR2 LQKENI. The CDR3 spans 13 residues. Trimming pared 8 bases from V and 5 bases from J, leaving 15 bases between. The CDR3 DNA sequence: TGTGCCAGCCGTCGGGGAGGAGAGACTGAAGCTTTCTTT. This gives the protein CASRRGGETEAFF.

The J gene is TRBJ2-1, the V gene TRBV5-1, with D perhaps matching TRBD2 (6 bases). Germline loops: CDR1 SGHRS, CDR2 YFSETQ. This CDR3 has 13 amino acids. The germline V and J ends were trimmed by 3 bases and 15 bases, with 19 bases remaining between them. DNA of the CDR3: TGCGCCAGCAGCTCACTCACTAGTAGGCGGGGGTTCTTC. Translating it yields CASSSLTSRRGFF.

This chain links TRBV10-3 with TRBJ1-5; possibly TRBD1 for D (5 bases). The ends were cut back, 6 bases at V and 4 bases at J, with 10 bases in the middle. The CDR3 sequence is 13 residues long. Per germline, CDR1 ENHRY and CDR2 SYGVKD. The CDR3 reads CAIRDQGNQPQHF. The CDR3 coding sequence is TGTGCCATCAGGGATCAGGGAAATCAGCCCCAGCATTTT.

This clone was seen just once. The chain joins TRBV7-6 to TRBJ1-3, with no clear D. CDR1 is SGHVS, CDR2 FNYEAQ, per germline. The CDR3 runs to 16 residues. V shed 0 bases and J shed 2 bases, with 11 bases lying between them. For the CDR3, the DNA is TGTGCCAGCAGCTTAGCCGGGGTGGCGGCTGGAAACACCATATATTTT. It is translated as CASSLAGVAAGNTIYF.

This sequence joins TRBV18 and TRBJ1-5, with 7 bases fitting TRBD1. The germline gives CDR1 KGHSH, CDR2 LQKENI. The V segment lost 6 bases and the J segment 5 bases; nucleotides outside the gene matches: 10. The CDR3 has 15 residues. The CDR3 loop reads CASSPYRDRHQPQHF. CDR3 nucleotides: TGTGCCAGCTCTCCTTACCGGGACAGACATCAGCCCCAGCATTTT.

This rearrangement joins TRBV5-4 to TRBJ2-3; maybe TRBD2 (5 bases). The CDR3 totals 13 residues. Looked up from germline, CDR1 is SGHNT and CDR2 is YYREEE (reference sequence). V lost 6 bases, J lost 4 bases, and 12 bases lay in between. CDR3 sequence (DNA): TGTGCCAGCACGGGGATCCCCCCAGATACGCAGTATTTT. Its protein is CASTGIPPDTQYF.

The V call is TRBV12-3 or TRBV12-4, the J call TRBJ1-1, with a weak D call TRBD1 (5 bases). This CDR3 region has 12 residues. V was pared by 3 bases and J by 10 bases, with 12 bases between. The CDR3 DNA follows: TGTGCCAGCAGTTTTCGGGGGTTAACAGCTTTCTTT. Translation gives CASSFRGLTAFF.

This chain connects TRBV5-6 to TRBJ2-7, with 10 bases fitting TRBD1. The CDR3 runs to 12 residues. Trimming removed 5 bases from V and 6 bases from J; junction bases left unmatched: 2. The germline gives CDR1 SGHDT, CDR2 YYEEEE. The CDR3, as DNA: TGTGCCAGCAGAGGACAGGGGGGCGAGCAGTACTTC. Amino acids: CASRGQGGEQYF.